Listed below are T cell receptor beta chains from one sample, sequenced in a study of T cells in Graves' hyperthyroidism and ophthalmopathy. TCRdb recomputed calls from the multiplex PCR reads with MiXCR, one row per CDR3 protein. The sample consists of hundreds of thousands of distinct CDR3 sequences, 45% of them appearing once. Sequenced: peripheral blood or thyroid tissue (not recorded which). These receptors were obtained from an adult man with Graves' disease, either hyperthyroidism or ophthalmopathy (not recorded which). Each CDR3 is given with its conserved first and last residue. Fields, in order: V gene, CDR3 protein.

>TRBV24-1
CATSDPSGSRTGELFF
>TRBV14
CASSPLGIDSLYGYTF
>TRBV27
CASRTFRDRGGNTEAFF
>TRBV7-8
CASSSTLDRLNEKLFF
>TRBV5-1
CASSLEVSGGWETQYF
>TRBV10-3
CASNDVPGLHSNQPQHF
>TRBV5-1
CASRADGTGINYGYTF
>TRBV7-2
CASSLWRGTAQYF
>TRBV29-1
CSVSGQGDGYTF
>TRBV2
CASKLTGPSGREAQETQYF
>TRBV7-8
CASSISPGNNQPQHF
>TRBV7-6
CASSRGGESYEQYF
>TRBV12-3/TRBV12-4
CASSRSGAGAEAFF
>TRBV29-1
CSWVGGTEAFF
>TRBV27
CASSPYRGQNYGYTF
>TRBV7-1
CASSQGRMTF
>TRBV12-5
CASGSGDQNTEAFF
>TRBV7-6
CASSLATLTQETQYF
>TRBV20-1
CSAIGLPSSYEQYF
>TRBV7-9
CASEWGAYYGYTF
>TRBV20-1
CSGRDNGYGYTF
>TRBV14
CASSPQDF